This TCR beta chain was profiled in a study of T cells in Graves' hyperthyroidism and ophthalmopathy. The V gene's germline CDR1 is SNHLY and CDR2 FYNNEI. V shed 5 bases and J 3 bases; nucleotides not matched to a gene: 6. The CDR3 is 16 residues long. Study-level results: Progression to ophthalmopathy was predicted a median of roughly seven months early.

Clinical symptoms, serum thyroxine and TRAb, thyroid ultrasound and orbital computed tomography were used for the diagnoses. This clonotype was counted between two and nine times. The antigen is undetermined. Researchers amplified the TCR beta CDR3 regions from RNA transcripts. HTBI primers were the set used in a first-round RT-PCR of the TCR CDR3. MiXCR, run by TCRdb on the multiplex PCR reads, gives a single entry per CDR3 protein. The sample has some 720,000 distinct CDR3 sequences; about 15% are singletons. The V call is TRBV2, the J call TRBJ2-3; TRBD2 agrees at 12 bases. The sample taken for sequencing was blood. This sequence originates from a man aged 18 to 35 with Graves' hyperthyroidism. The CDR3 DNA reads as TGTGCCAGCAGTAGCGGACTAGCGGGAAGGACAGATACGCAGTATTTT. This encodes CASSSGLAGRTDTQYF. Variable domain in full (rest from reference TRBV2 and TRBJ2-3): EPEVTQTPSHQVTQMGQEVILRCVPISNHLYFYWYRQILGQKVEFLVSFYNNEISEKSEIFDDQFSVERPDGSNFTLKIRSTKLEDSAMYFCASSSGLAGRTDTQYFGPGTRLTVL.